This is a list of T cell receptor beta chains from one sample in a study of control samples from healthy donors and cancer patients. This table comes from immunoSEQ multiplex PCR, and its TCRdb copy is limited to in-frame clones, with some not included. The table lists 200,000 or so clones, roughly 94% of them singletons. The material sequenced was blood. These receptors all stem from a man between 50 and 59 years old in good health. Each CDR3 is given with its conserved first and last residue. A D gene is named only where the DNA matches it firmly.

v_call,d_call,j_call,cdr3_nt,cdr3_aa
TRBV4-3,-,TRBJ2-3,TGCGCCAGCAGCCAAGATCCAAGCACAGATACGCAGTATTTT,CASSQDPSTDTQYF
TRBV9,TRBD1,TRBJ2-6,TGTGCCAGCAGCCCCCGGACAGGCCCCTCCTCTGGGGCCAACGTCCTGACTTTC,CASSPRTGPSSGANVLTF
TRBV11-2,TRBD2,TRBJ2-3,TGTGCCAGCAGCCCGGGACTAGCGGTTACAGATACGCAGTATTTT,CASSPGLAVTDTQYF
TRBV2,-,TRBJ1-4,TGTGCCAGCAGTTTCGGACGGGAAAAACTGTTTTTT,CASSFGREKLFF
TRBV6-2/TRBV6-3,-,TRBJ1-5,TGTGCCAGCAGCCTGGACTCGGGATTAAGCAATCAGCCCCAGCATTTT,CASSLDSGLSNQPQHF
TRBV5-5,TRBD1,TRBJ1-1,TGTGCCAGCAGCTTGAGGCAGGGGGGTCAGTACACTGAAGCTTTCTTT,CASSLRQGGQYTEAFF
TRBV19,-,TRBJ1-3,TGTGCCAGTAGTCCCATCCTTCTTGGGAGCTCTGGAAACACCATATATTTT,CASSPILLGSSGNTIYF
TRBV7-2,-,TRBJ1-1,TGTGCCAGCAGCTTATTCTTTTCAGGGTGGGCTGAAGCTTTCTTT,CASSLFFSGWAEAFF
TRBV21-1,-,TRBJ1-1,TGTGCCAGCACCCCCGGAAGTGGGGACACTGAAGCTTTCTTT,CASTPGSGDTEAFF
TRBV3-1/TRBV3-2,-,TRBJ2-5,TGTGCCAGCAGCCAAGTTCGGAAAGAGACCCAGTACTTC,CASSQVRKETQYF
TRBV3-1/TRBV3-2,-,TRBJ1-5,TGTGCCAGCAGCTCCACAGGGTTTCAGCCCCAGCATTTT,CASSSTGFQPQHF
TRBV18,-,TRBJ1-3,TGTGCCAGCTCACCACCAGGGGCTTTGACTGGAAACACCATATATTTT,CASSPPGALTGNTIYF